In this sample, the clone carrying this T cell receptor beta chain is medium-sized. Its antigen is not identified. Cultured CD4+ T cell DNA was sequenced using the Oncomine TCR Beta short-read assay. TCRdb re-derived calls from the PCR reads in MiXCR, one entry per CDR3 protein. Of under 5,500 distinct CDR3 sequences listed, 20% to 25% are singletons. This sample is drawn from a study of vaccination and CD4 T cells after COVID-19. Overall study: The convalescents comprised six males and four females, two of them Hispanic. Post-COVID draws followed diagnosis by a median around 92 days (range 35 to 161). Regarding the study as a whole: Within convalescent individuals, 304 out of 307 vaccine-specific clones proved to be spike mono-reactive.

Sample treatment: roughly 10-day PBMC culture with coronavirus spike peptide pools or control peptides (ViraFEST assay). Isolation of CD4+ T cells by negative selection took place after roughly nine days of culture. V was pared by 5 bases and J by 9 bases, with 20 bases between. CDR1 and CDR2 (germline): MNHEY, SVGEGT. This CDR3 comprises 14 residues. The chain is built from TRBV6-2 or TRBV6-3 and TRBJ2-7; a possible D gene is TRBD1 (7 bases). This receptor was taken from a human donor who had recovered from COVID-19. The sequencing input was CD4+ T cells from blood, cultured in vitro. CDR3 DNA: TGTGCCAGCAGTGCGGGACAGATTTTACAGGTGCAGTACTTC. It yields the protein CASSAGQILQVQYF.